A few counts support the clone carrying this T cell receptor (beta chain). Its matching antigen is unknown. The sample is drawn from a study of response to subunit inactivated influenza vaccine. Germline trimming cut 2 bases from V and 6 bases from J; bases unmatched to any gene: 5. The germline V gene encodes CDR1 MDHEN and CDR2 SYDVKM. The CDR3 sequence is 14 residues long. Findings and limits, study-wide: The authors put forward the suggestion that each seasonal influenza vaccination may bring in only a limited number of new T cells.

From the RT-PCR reads, TCRdb called clonotypes with MiXCR, one entry per CDR3 protein. The table includes more than 550,000 distinct CDR3 sequences, 10% to 15% detected once. The specimen comprised PBMCs from blood, sampled on the day of vaccination. This sequence joins TRBV28 and TRBJ1-1; TRBD1 aligns across 8 bases. The TCR sequence derives from a man in his fifties who received an inactivated influenza vaccine. In DNA form, the CDR3 reads TGTGCCAGCAGTTTACAGGGGGCTGGCGCTGAAGCTTTCTTT. As protein: CASSLQGAGAEAFF.